A single sample is the source of the 5 T cell receptor beta chains below, sequenced in a study of blood T cells in healthy people across ages. A second PCR of about 7 to 11 cycles used a sample-barcoded 5' primer and a J-beta primer mix. TCRdb fed the 5' RACE reads into MiXCR, producing one record per CDR3 protein. This table has over 1,500,000 distinct CDR3 sequences, roughly 43% appearing once. Sequencing used blood. The receptors originated from a human donor in good health.

The V gene is TRBV4-2, the J gene TRBJ2-1; tentatively, D is TRBD2 (5 bases). The CDR3 has 13 amino acids. V lost 7 bases, J lost 10 bases, and 17 bases lay in between. Germline CDR1 reads LGHNA; CDR2 reads YNFKEQ. The chain's CDR3 is CASTLGASGEQFF. Here the CDR3 DNA reads TGTGCCAGCACGCTGGGAGCGAGCGGCGAGCAGTTCTTC.

This clonotype was seen at least ten times. The junction does not match germline at one end; this may be a read error. The chain has TRBV7-2 and TRBJ2-1, with 8 bases aligning to TRBD1. The CDR3 totals 15 residues. Germline V gene data show CDR1 as SGHTA and CDR2 as FQGNSA. The CDR3 is CASTLMGQGANEQFF. The CDR3 DNA reads as TGTGCCAGCACCTTAATGGGGCAGGGGGCGAATGAGCAGTTCTTC. Combining the CDR3 with reference TRBV7-2 and TRBJ2-1 gives the whole variable domain GAGVSQSPSNKVTEKGKDVELRCDPISGHTALYWYRQSLGQGLEFLIYFQGNSAPDKSGLPSDRFSAERTGGSVSTLTIQRTQQEDSAVYLCASTLMGQGANEQFFGPGTRLTVL.

This clonotype was detected only a few times. This chain joins TRBV3-1 and TRBJ2-7, with D possibly matching TRBD2 (5 bases). The CDR3 consists of 14 residues. CDR1 and CDR2 (germline): LGHDT, YNNKEL (reference sequence). Trimming left V 2 bases short and J 2 bases short, with 10 bases between. The chain's CDR3 is CASSQSSGTYEQYF. In nucleotides, the CDR3 is TGTGCCAGCAGCCAAAGTTCGGGAACCTACGAGCAGTACTTC.

This clonotype showed up just once. The rearrangement links TRBV20-1 to TRBJ2-1, with 12 bases fitting TRBD2. V shed 6 bases, J shed 3 bases, and the junction held 12 bases outside the gene matches. The CDR3 spans 17 residues. Germline V gene sequence: CDR1 DFQATT, CDR2 SNEGSKA (reference sequence). In DNA, the CDR3 is TGCAGTGCCACCACTAGCGGGGGGTTCTACTACTACAATGAGCAGTTCTTC. Its translation is CSATTSGGFYYYNEQFF.

The V call is TRBV5-1, the J call TRBJ2-3, with D unclear. The CDR3 covers 14 residues. The germline CDR1 and CDR2 sequences are SGHRS and YFSETQ. The V end was cut by 0 bases, the J end by 4 bases, with 9 bases between. The CDR3 coding sequence is TGCGCCAGCAGCTTGGTAGCACCTCCAGATACGCAGTATTTT. Its protein is CASSLVAPPDTQYF.